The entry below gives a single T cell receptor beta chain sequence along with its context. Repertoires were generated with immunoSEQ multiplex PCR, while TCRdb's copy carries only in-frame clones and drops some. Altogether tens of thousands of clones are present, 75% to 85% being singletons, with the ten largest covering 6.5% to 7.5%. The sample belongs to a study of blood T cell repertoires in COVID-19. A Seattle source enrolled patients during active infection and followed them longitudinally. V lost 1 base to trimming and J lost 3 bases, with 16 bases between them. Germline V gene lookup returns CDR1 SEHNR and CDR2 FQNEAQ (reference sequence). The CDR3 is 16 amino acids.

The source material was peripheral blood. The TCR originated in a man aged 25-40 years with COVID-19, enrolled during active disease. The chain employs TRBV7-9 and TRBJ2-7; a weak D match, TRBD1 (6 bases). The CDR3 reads CASSLVGGPTGYEQYF. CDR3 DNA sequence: TGTGCCAGCAGCTTAGTGGGCGGACCGACAGGCTACGAGCAGTACTTC. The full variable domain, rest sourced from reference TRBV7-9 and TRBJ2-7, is DTGVSQNPRHKITKRGQNVTFRCDPISEHNRLYWYRQTLGQGPEFLTYFQNEAQLEKSRLLSDRFSAERPKGSFSTLEIQRTEQGDSAMYLCASSLVGGPTGYEQYFGPGTRLTVT.